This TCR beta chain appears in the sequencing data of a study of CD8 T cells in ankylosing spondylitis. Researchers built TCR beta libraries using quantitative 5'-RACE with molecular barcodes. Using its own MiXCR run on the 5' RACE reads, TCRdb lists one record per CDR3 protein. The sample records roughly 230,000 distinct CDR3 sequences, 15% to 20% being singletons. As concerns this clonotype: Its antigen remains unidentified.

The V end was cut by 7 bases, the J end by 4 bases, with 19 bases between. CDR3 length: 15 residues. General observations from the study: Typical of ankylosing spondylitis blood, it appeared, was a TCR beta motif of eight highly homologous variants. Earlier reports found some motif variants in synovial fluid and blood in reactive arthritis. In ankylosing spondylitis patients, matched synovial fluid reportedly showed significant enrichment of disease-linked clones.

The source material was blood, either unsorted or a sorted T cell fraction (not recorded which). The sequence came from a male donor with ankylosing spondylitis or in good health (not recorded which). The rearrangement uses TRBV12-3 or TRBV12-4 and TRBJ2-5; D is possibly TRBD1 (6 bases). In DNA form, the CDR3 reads TGTGCCAGCACCACCGACAGGCGCGCATTAGAGACCCAGTACTTC. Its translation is CASTTDRRALETQYF.